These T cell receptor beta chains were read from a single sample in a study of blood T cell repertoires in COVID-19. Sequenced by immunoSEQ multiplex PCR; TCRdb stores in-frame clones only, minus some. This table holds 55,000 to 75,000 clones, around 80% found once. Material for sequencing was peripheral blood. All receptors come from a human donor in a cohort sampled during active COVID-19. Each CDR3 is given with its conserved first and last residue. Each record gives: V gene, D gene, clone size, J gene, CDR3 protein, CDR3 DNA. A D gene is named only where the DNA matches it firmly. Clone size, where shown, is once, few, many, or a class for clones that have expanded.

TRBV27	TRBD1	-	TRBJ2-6	CASSSGTGGFGANVLTF	TGTGCCAGCAGTTCGGGGACAGGGGGCTTTGGGGCCAACGTCCTGACTTTC
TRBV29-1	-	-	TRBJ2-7	CSGAHLGRPEQYF	TGCAGCGGGGCTCATCTCGGCCGGCCCGAGCAGTACTTC
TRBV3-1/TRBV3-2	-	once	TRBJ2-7	CASSQNIGWAIDEQYF	TGTGCCAGCAGCCAAAACATTGGGTGGGCGATCGACGAGCAGTACTTC
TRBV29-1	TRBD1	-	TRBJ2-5	CSVGQGKGETQYF	TGCAGCGTTGGACAGGGGAAAGGAGAGACCCAGTACTTC
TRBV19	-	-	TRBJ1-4	CASSRAGTNEKLFF	TGTGCCAGTAGTCGGGCGGGAACTAATGAAAAACTGTTTTTT
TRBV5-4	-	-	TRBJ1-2	CASSWPGNNYGYTF	TGTGCCAGCAGCTGGCCAGGGAATAACTATGGCTACACCTTC
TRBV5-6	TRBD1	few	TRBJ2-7	CASSLDWDRGYEQYF	TGTGCCAGCAGCTTGGATTGGGACAGGGGCTACGAGCAGTACTTC
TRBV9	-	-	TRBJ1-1	CASSVDDSTEAFF	TGTGCCAGCAGCGTAGACGACTCCACTGAAGCTTTCTTT
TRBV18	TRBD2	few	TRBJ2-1	CASSPVAGEFNEQFF	TGTGCCAGCTCACCGGTAGCGGGAGAGTTCAATGAGCAGTTCTTC
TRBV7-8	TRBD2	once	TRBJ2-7	CASSYTREGGYEQYF	TGTGCCAGCAGCTACACGCGGGAGGGTGGATACGAGCAGTACTTC
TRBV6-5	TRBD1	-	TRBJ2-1	CASSYSTGGRNEQFF	TGTGCCAGCAGTTACTCTACAGGGGGTCGGAATGAGCAGTTCTTC
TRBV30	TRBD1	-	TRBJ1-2	CAWSQGGTGGSLDYGYTF	TGTGCCTGGAGCCAAGGGGGCACAGGGGGCTCTTTGGACTATGGCTACACCTTC
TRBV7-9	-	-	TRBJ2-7	CASSLAARNEQYF	TGTGCCAGCAGCTTAGCGGCCCGAAACGAGCAGTACTTC
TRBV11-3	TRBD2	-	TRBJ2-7	CASSPSSGRTYEQYF	TGTGCCAGCAGCCCCTCTAGCGGGCGCACCTACGAGCAGTACTTC
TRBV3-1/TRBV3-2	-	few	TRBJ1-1	CASSQEFGSSRVSEAFF	TGTGCCAGCAGCCAAGAATTCGGTAGTTCTCGGGTTTCTGAAGCTTTCTTT
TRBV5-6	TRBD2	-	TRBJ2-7	CASSLSSGSLRYF	TGTGCCAGCAGCTTGTCTAGCGGGAGTCTGAGGTACTTC
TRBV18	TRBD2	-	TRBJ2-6	CASSPFAGGPGGANVLTF	TGTGCCAGCTCACCCTTTGCGGGAGGGCCTGGAGGGGCCAACGTCCTGACTTTC
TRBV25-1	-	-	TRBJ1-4	CASSVGTSLGEKLFF	TGTGCCAGCAGTGTGGGGACATCACTAGGGGAAAAACTGTTTTTT
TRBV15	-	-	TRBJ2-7	CATSRDYVATGEQYF	TGTGCCACCAGCAGAGATTACGTCGCCACCGGGGAGCAGTACTTC
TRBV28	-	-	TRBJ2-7	CASTLRGYEQYF	TGTGCCAGCACCCTTCGCGGTTACGAGCAGTACTTC
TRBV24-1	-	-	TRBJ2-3	CATSDPTRVTDTQYF	TGTGCCACCAGTGATCCAACTAGGGTCACAGATACGCAGTATTTT
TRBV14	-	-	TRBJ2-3	CASSQDSRGNTQYF	TGTGCCAGCAGCCAAGATAGCAGAGGAAATACGCAGTATTTT
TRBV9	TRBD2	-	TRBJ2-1	CASSVTPGLAGYEQFF	TGTGCCAGCAGCGTGACCCCGGGACTAGCGGGATATGAGCAGTTCTTC
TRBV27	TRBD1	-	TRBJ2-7	CASRTGNGEQYF	TGTGCCAGCAGGACAGGGAACGGCGAGCAGTACTTC
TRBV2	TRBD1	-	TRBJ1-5	CASSRDRGTFEPQHF	TGTGCCAGCAGTCGGGACAGGGGGACTTTTGAGCCCCAGCATTTT
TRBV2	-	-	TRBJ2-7	CASRRDLYEQYF	TGTGCCAGCAGGAGGGATCTTTACGAGCAGTACTTC
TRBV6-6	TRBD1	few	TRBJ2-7	CASRPGQTDEQYF	TGTGCCAGCAGGCCGGGACAGACCGACGAGCAGTACTTC
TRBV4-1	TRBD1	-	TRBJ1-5	CASSQLAGTGGTVSNQPQHF	TGCGCCAGCAGCCAACTCGCCGGGACAGGGGGGACGGTTAGCAATCAGCCCCAGCATTTT
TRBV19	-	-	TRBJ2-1	CASSLAVTNEQFF	TGTGCCAGTAGTTTGGCGGTCACCAATGAGCAGTTCTTC
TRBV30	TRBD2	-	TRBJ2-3	CAWVLAGGISTDTQYF	TGTGCCTGGGTACTAGCGGGAGGGATAAGCACAGATACGCAGTATTTT
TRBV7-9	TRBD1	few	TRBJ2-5	CASSRQGAWETQYF	TGTGCCAGCAGTCGACAGGGGGCTTGGGAGACCCAGTACTTC
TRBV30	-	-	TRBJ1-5	CAWSGGDQPQHF	TGTGCCTGGAGTGGGGGGGATCAGCCCCAGCATTTT
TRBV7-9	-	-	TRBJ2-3	CASSRLGASTDTQYF	TGTGCCAGCAGCCGCCTAGGGGCCAGCACAGATACGCAGTATTTT
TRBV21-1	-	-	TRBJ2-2	CASSKKPRGAGGPGELFF	TGTGCCAGCAGCAAAAAGCCCCGCGGAGCGGGAGGGCCCGGGGAGCTGTTTTTT
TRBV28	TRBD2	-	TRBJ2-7	CASSSPGTSGRDSYEQYF	TGTGCCAGCAGTTCACCCGGGACTAGCGGGAGAGATTCCTACGAGCAGTACTTC
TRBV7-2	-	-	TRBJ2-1	CASSLVGGGQSSYNEQFF	TGTGCCAGCAGCTTAGTAGGGGGAGGGCAAAGCTCCTACAATGAGCAGTTCTTC
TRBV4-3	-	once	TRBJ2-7	CASSQARGTYEQYF	TGCGCCAGCAGCCAAGCCCGCGGAACCTACGAGCAGTACTTC
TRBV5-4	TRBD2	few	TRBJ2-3	CASSLTSSGAGGTQYF	TGTGCCAGCAGCCTGACATCTAGCGGAGCGGGGGGTACGCAGTATTTT
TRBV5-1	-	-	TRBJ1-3	CASSRRDSRGGDTIYF	TGCGCCAGCAGCCGGAGGGACTCCCGAGGTGGGGACACCATATATTTT
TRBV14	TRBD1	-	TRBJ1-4	CASSPFTGTGSGHEKLFF	TGTGCCAGCAGCCCCTTCACCGGGACAGGGAGTGGTCATGAAAAACTGTTTTTT
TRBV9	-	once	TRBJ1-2	CASSVGGDYGYTF	TGTGCCAGCAGCGTAGGGGGGGACTATGGCTACACCTTC
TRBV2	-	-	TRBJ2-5	CASSPFARVAETQYF	TGTGCCAGCAGTCCCTTTGCACGGGTTGCGGAGACCCAGTACTTC
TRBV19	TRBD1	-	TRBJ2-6	CASSAQGAGANVLTF	TGTGCCAGTAGTGCACAGGGGGCTGGGGCCAACGTCCTGACTTTC
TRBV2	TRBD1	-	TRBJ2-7	CASSVGTGNEQYF	TGTGCCAGCAGTGTGGGGACAGGGAACGAGCAGTACTTC
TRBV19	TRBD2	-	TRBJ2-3	CASSLREGDTQYF	TGTGCCAGTAGCCTCCGGGAGGGGGATACGCAGTATTTT
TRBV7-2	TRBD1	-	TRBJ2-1	CASRGQGGSNEQFF	TGTGCCAGCAGGGGACAGGGAGGAAGCAATGAGCAGTTCTTC
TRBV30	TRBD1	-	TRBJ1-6	CAWNLQGANSPLHF	TGTGCCTGGAACCTACAGGGGGCGAATTCACCCCTCCACTTT
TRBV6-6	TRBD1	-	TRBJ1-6	CASSPRDRDRLYNSPLHF	TGTGCCAGCAGTCCCCGGGACAGGGATCGTCTTTATAATTCACCCCTCCACTTT
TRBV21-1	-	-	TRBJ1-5	CASNRGLRLPKHF	TGTGCCAGCAACCGGGGGTTGAGATTGCCCAAGCATTTT
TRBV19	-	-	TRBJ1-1	CASSRQPGSAFF	TGTGCCAGTAGTAGACAGCCCGGATCGGCTTTCTTT
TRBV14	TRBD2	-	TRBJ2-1	CASSQDWEGRDEQFF	TGTGCCAGCAGCCAAGATTGGGAGGGCCGTGATGAGCAGTTCTTC
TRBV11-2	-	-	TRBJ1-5	CATSERVGQPQHF	TGTGCCACCTCTGAGAGGGTGGGTCAGCCCCAGCATTTT
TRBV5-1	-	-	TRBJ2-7	CASSLSVGANEQYF	TGCGCCAGCAGCTTGTCGGTAGGGGCGAACGAGCAGTACTTC
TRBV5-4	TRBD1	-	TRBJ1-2	CASSWTGRTYGYTF	TGTGCCAGCAGCTGGACAGGGCGAACCTATGGCTACACCTTC
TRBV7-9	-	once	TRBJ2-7	CASSQQGYEQYF	TGTGCCAGCAGCCAACAGGGCTACGAGCAGTACTTC